The clone carrying this T cell receptor beta chain was seen only once. This sample is part of a study of blood T cell repertoires in COVID-19. The overall study: Both acute and convalescent COVID-19 samples were obtained from the United States, Italy and Spain. The analysed material was cDNA or gDNA that came from T cells, B-cell-depleted T cells, or PBMCs.

Within the 2 weeks before study entry, each person in the exposed group met a COVID-19 case. The CDR3 loop spans 14 amino acids. Germline V lookup: CDR1 GTSNPN, CDR2 SVGIG (reference sequence). Deletions cut 0 bases from V and 0 bases from J, with 9 bases between. Repertoires were generated with immunoSEQ multiplex PCR, while TCRdb's copy carries only in-frame clones and drops some. The sample has fewer than 350,000 clones, less than 85% seen once. The sample was PBMCs or T cells enriched from blood (not recorded which). The J gene is TRBJ2-7, the V gene TRBV30, with D perhaps matching TRBD1 (5 bases). The receptor was derived from a woman aged 25 to 39 who had been exposed to COVID-19. In DNA, the CDR3 is TGTGCCTGGAGTGTACAAGACAGCTCCTACGAGCAGTACTTC. It translates to CAWSVQDSSYEQYF.